The text below deals with one T cell receptor (beta chain). The record originates from a study of patients and donors after allogeneic stem cell transplantation. V was clipped by 2 bases and J by 2 bases, with 10 bases between them. CDR3 size: 15 residues. One entry per CDR3 protein, called by TCRdb with MiXCR from the RT-PCR reads. The sample lists some 150,000 distinct CDR3 sequences, 30% to 45% occurring once. The sample comprised blood, either unsorted or a sorted T cell fraction (not recorded which). The receptor's source is a human donor who was either an allogeneic HSCT recipient or a stem cell or donor lymphocyte infusion donor (not recorded which). It is not recorded whose cells these are; they may come from a transplant donor. The rearrangement links TRBV12-3 or TRBV12-4 to TRBJ1-3, with D hard to call. Here the CDR3 DNA reads TGTGCCAGCAGTTTAACGGCAGGAACTGGAAACACCATATATTTT. Residues: CASSLTAGTGNTIYF.